Each of the 29 T cell receptor beta chains below was sequenced from the same sample in a study of blood T cell repertoires in COVID-19. TCRdb keeps only in-frame clones here, not all; method: immunoSEQ multiplex PCR. This sample has roughly 23,000 clones, with 70% to 90% found just once. Sequenced material: peripheral blood. These receptors all come from a man in his 70s with COVID-19, enrolled during active disease.

J is TRBJ2-2 and V is TRBV3-1 (or the pseudogene TRBV3-2); 9 nucleotides align to TRBD2. V lost 3 bases to trimming and J lost 8 bases; unmatched junction nucleotides: 7. The CDR3 loop spans 15 amino acids. Per the germline V gene, CDR1 is LGHDT and CDR2 is YNNKEL (reference sequence). The CDR3 loop is CASSHTSGRAGELFF. CDR3 coding DNA: TGTGCCAGCAGCCACACTAGCGGGCGGGCGGGGGAGCTGTTTTTT.

The chain uses TRBV18 and TRBJ2-7; a weak D match, TRBD2 (6 bases). CDR3 length equals 14 residues. The V end lost 6 bases, the J end lost 2 bases, and 14 bases lay between the germline ends. The germline V gene has CDR1 KGHSH and CDR2 LQKENI. In nucleotides, the CDR3 is TGTGCCAGCTCCGGGGGACGGAGGACCTACGAGCAGTACTTC. It specifies CASSGGRRTYEQYF.

The V gene is TRBV10-1, the J gene TRBJ2-1, with TRBD1 identical over 8 bases. Germline values: CDR1 WNHNN, CDR2 SYGVQD (reference sequence). This CDR3 has 12 residues. The junction had 2 bases not matched to a gene; V was cut back by 6 bases and J by 7 bases. The CDR3 DNA follows: TGCGCCAGCAGCCGACAGGGGAATGAGCAGTTCTTC. Its protein product is CASSRQGNEQFF.

This chain connects TRBV7-9 to TRBJ1-4, with 7 bases aligning to TRBD1. With V trimmed by 5 bases and J by 0 bases, 3 bases remained unmatched. Per the germline V gene, CDR1 is SEHNR and CDR2 is FQNEAQ (reference sequence). The CDR3 covers 15 residues. As DNA, the CDR3 is TGTGCCAGCAGCCCGACAGGGTCAACTAATGAAAAACTGTTTTTT. It is translated as CASSPTGSTNEKLFF.

This clone was seen once. The J gene is TRBJ2-5, the V gene TRBV5-4, with D unresolved. CDR3 length: 13 amino acids. Looked up from germline, CDR1 is SGHNT and CDR2 is YYREEE (reference sequence). With 0 bases removed from V and 3 bases from J, the gap between germline ends came to 6 bases. CDR3 in DNA: TGTGCCAGCAGCTTGGGTACAGAAGAGACCCAGTACTTC. Translated, it gives CASSLGTEETQYF.

The chain couples TRBV2 to TRBJ1-6; 7 bases are shared with TRBD1. The germline V gene has CDR1 SNHLY and CDR2 FYNNEI. The CDR3 totals 14 residues. V dropped 8 bases and J dropped 4; count of bases not matched to a gene: 5. The CDR3 loop is CASWQGEYNSPLHF. Here the CDR3 DNA reads TGTGCCAGCTGGCAGGGGGAGTATAATTCACCCCTCCACTTT.

This chain joins TRBV7-9 and TRBJ2-2, with D possibly matching TRBD2 (6 bases). This CDR3 region has 13 residues. The germline V gene encodes CDR1 SEHNR and CDR2 FQNEAQ (reference sequence). The V and J ends lost 6 bases and 9 bases respectively, with 14 bases between them. In nucleotides, the CDR3 is TGTGCCAGCAGGCTGACTAGTAGCTGGGAGCTGTTTTTT. Residues: CASRLTSSWELFF.

This chain uses TRBV19 with TRBJ2-5; weak D call: TRBD1 (6 bases). V was cut by 5 bases and J by 1 base, with 17 bases left in between. Germline lookup yields CDR1 LNHDA and CDR2 SQIVND (reference sequence). The CDR3 spans 16 residues. The CDR3 DNA reads as TGTGCCAGTAGTGGTTTCGGGACACCTCTCCAAGAGACCCAGTACTTC. Translation gives CASSGFGTPLQETQYF.

There are a few counts of this clone. The chain has TRBV7-9 and TRBJ1-1, with D unclear. CDR3 length: 11 amino acids. From germline, CDR1 is SEHNR and CDR2 FQNEAQ (reference sequence). The V and J ends lost 8 bases and 1 base respectively, with 5 bases between them. CDR3 nucleotides: TGTGCCAGCGGGCAGAACACTGAAGCTTTCTTT. Residues: CASGQNTEAFF.

The CDR3 sequence: CSASRTGFSGNTIYF. CDR3 coding DNA: TGCAGTGCTAGTCGGACGGGATTCTCTGGAAACACCATATATTTT. V is TRBV20-1 and J is TRBJ1-3; no firm D call. CDR3 length: 15 residues. Germline CDR1 DFQATT, CDR2 SNEGSKA (reference sequence). Between the trimmed V and J ends, which lost 3 bases and 0 bases, there was a span of 12 bases.

The genes are TRBV5-1 and TRBJ2-5; 9 nucleotides agree with TRBD1. The CDR3 totals 15 residues. Germline V gene sequence: CDR1 SGHRS, CDR2 YFSETQ. V was clipped by 5 bases and J by 2 bases; unmatched bases: 7. CDR3 DNA sequence: TGCGCCAGCAGTTCGGGACAGGGAGAGCAAGAGACCCAGTACTTC. Translating gives CASSSGQGEQETQYF.

J is TRBJ2-5 and V is TRBV7-9; 8 bases are a match to TRBD1. J lost 5 bases, V lost 3 bases, and 5 bases had no gene match. This CDR3 is built from 14 residues. The germline V gene has CDR1 SEHNR and CDR2 FQNEAQ (reference sequence). CDR3 nucleotide sequence: TGTGCCAGCAGCTTTACAGGGGGAAGGGAGACCCAGTACTTC. This codes for CASSFTGGRETQYF.

This chain uses TRBV5-4 with TRBJ1-2, with D possibly being TRBD1 (6 bases). Germline lookup yields CDR1 SGHNT and CDR2 YYREEE (reference sequence). CDR3 length: 14 amino acids. The germline V and J ends were trimmed by 0 bases and 7 bases, with 13 bases remaining between them. CDR3 sequence: CASSLEQGEVGYTF. CDR3 nucleotide sequence: TGTGCCAGCAGCTTGGAACAGGGTGAGGTTGGCTACACCTTC. Complete variable domain (other parts from reference TRBV5-4 and TRBJ1-2): ETGVTQSPTHLIKTRGQQVTLRCSSQSGHNTVSWYQQALGQGPQFIFQYYREEENGRGNFPPRFSGLQFPNYSSELNVNALELDDSALYLCASSLEQGEVGYTFGSGTRLTVV.

The V gene is TRBV11-2, the J gene TRBJ2-7; tentatively, D is TRBD1 (5 bases). The CDR3 is 15 residues long. In germline, CDR1 is SGHAT, CDR2 FQNNGV. The V end lost 7 bases, the J end lost 0 bases, and 16 bases lay between the germline ends. The CDR3 here is CASTPGRTSSYEQYF. The CDR3 nucleotides are TGTGCCAGCACCCCAGGGCGGACGAGCTCCTACGAGCAGTACTTC.

This chain links TRBV6-2 or TRBV6-3 with TRBJ2-1; D call uncertain. CDR3 size: 13 residues. V lost 3 bases and J lost 3, with 6 bases in between. Germline CDR1 is MNHEY and CDR2 is SVGEGT. CDR3 sequence: CASSYTFYNEQFF. The CDR3 nucleotides are TGTGCCAGCAGTTATACTTTCTACAATGAGCAGTTCTTC.

This clone was seen a single time. The chain combines TRBV5-6 with TRBJ1-2; no definite D call. The CDR3 contains 14 residues. The V and J ends lost 4 bases and 0 bases respectively, with 10 bases between them. The V gene's germline CDR1 is SGHDT and CDR2 YYEEEE. The CDR3 is CASSPMGTNYGYTF. The CDR3 nucleotides read TGTGCCAGCAGCCCTATGGGCACTAACTATGGCTACACCTTC.

This chain uses TRBV5-4 with TRBJ1-4, with a possible D match to TRBD1 (5 bases). Trimming pared 3 bases from V and 8 bases from J, leaving 17 bases between. Per the germline V gene, CDR1 is SGHNT and CDR2 is YYREEE (reference sequence). The CDR3 length is 15 residues. DNA for the CDR3: TGTGCCAGCAGCTCGTGGGGGGAGGCGGAAGAAAAACTGTTTTTT. Protein product: CASSSWGEAEEKLFF.

This rearrangement joins TRBV3-1 (or the pseudogene TRBV3-2) to TRBJ2-1; TRBD2 aligns across 14 bases. In germline, CDR1 is LGHDT, CDR2 YNNKEL (reference sequence). V dropped 4 bases and J dropped 4; count of bases not matched to a gene: 6. CDR3 length equals 17 residues. CDR3 protein: CASSPRTSGRSYNEQFF. The CDR3 nucleotides are TGTGCCAGCAGCCCAAGGACTAGCGGGAGGAGTTACAATGAGCAGTTCTTC.

This sequence joins TRBV7-9 and TRBJ1-1; no definite D call. Germline CDR1 reads SEHNR; CDR2 reads FQNEAQ (reference sequence). The CDR3 runs 17 residues. Trimming removed 2 bases at V and 4 bases at J, with 20 bases between. The CDR3 loop reads CASSLHGDSGFGTEAFF. The CDR3 DNA is TGTGCCAGCAGCTTACACGGGGATTCGGGTTTCGGCACTGAAGCTTTCTTT.

V and J are TRBV24-1 and TRBJ2-1; TRBD1 matches at 9 bases. V trimming: 3 bases; J trimming: 5 bases; junction bases outside the gene matches: 7. The CDR3 has 16 residues. The germline CDR1 and CDR2 sequences are KGHDR and SFDVKD. Here the CDR3 DNA reads TGTGCCACCAGTGATCCGGCCGGGACAGGGAACAATGAGCAGTTCTTC. It encodes CATSDPAGTGNNEQFF.

The chain employs TRBV6-5 and TRBJ1-4; a possible D gene is TRBD1 (6 bases). Per germline, CDR1 MNHEY and CDR2 SVGAGI. The V end was cut by 11 bases, the J end by 6 bases, with 13 bases between. The CDR3 totals 12 residues. The CDR3, as DNA: TGTGCCGCCCGAGGGGGATATGAAAAACTGTTTTTT. This gives the protein CAARGGYEKLFF.

The chain is built from TRBV12-5 and TRBJ2-4; D is perhaps TRBD1 (6 bases). Germline V gene sequence: CDR1 LGHNT, CDR2 FRNRAP. This CDR3 has 17 residues. V was pared by 0 bases and J by 4 bases, with 16 bases between. As DNA, the CDR3 is TGTGCTAGTGGTTTGGTACAGGGCCGCGAGGGGAAAAACATTCAGTACTTC. Translation gives CASGLVQGREGKNIQYF.

V is TRBV10-1 and J is TRBJ2-1, with D unclear. Trimming cost V 6 bases and J 4 bases, with 7 bases left between them. The CDR3 runs to 12 residues. Germline V gene sequence: CDR1 WNHNN, CDR2 SYGVQD (reference sequence). In DNA form, the CDR3 reads TGCGCCAGCAGCCTCTCTTACAATGAGCAGTTCTTC. Translating it yields CASSLSYNEQFF.

This clone was seen a handful of times. The chain couples TRBV30 to TRBJ1-4; maybe TRBD1 (5 bases). The germline V gene encodes CDR1 GTSNPN and CDR2 SVGIG (reference sequence). This CDR3 comprises 14 residues. The ends were cut back, 0 bases at V and 5 bases at J, with 10 bases in the middle. The CDR3 reads CAWSVPGGNEKLFF. CDR3 in DNA: TGTGCCTGGAGTGTACCGGGGGGAAATGAAAAACTGTTTTTT.

The V gene is TRBV27, the J gene TRBJ2-1; the D gene is possibly TRBD2 (5 bases). V lost 4 bases to trimming and J lost 4 bases, with 14 bases between them. CDR3 length: 15 residues. CDR1 and CDR2 from the germline V gene are MNHEY and SMNVEV (reference sequence). The CDR3 bases are TGTGCCAGCAGTTCTAGCTCCGGGGTGTACAATGAGCAGTTCTTC. Translation gives CASSSSSGVYNEQFF.

Written as DNA, the CDR3 is TGCGCCAGCAGCCAAGGACAGGGAGGTATCTACGAGCAGTACTTC. Protein product: CASSQGQGGIYEQYF. The chain combines TRBV5-1 with TRBJ2-7; the match to TRBD1 covers 8 bases. The CDR3 covers 15 residues. The germline CDR1 and CDR2 sequences are SGHRS and YFSETQ. Trimming removed 4 bases from V and 3 bases from J; junction bases left unmatched: 9.

This chain connects TRBV2 to TRBJ1-2; 9 bases agree with TRBD1. V was clipped by 7 bases and J by 2 bases; unmatched bases: 8. The CDR3 has 15 residues. Germline V CDR1 and CDR2: SNHLY, FYNNEI. As DNA, the CDR3 is TGTGCCAGCATTACAGGGGGCACGGTCAACTATGGCTACACCTTC. Protein product: CASITGGTVNYGYTF.

V usage is TRBV5-1 and J usage is TRBJ2-7, with TRBD1 matching over 7 bases. Trimming at V came to 7 bases and at J to 0 bases, leaving 4 bases not matched to a gene. Germline V gene sequence: CDR1 SGHRS, CDR2 YFSETQ. This CDR3 is 13 amino acids long. The CDR3 loop reads CASGPGGSYEQYF. CDR3 sequence (DNA): TGCGCCAGCGGGCCAGGGGGCTCCTACGAGCAGTACTTC.

This clone came up once. V usage is TRBV4-1 and J usage is TRBJ2-5; D is possibly TRBD1 (6 bases). CDR3 size: 15 residues. The germline V and J ends were trimmed by 2 bases and 2 bases, with 12 bases remaining between them. Looked up from germline, CDR1 is MGHRA and CDR2 is YSYEKL. The CDR3 region is CASSQLTGPQETQYF. CDR3 coding DNA: TGCGCCAGCAGCCAACTAACAGGGCCTCAAGAGACCCAGTACTTC.